The subject of this entry is one T cell receptor beta chain. The data originate from a study of cytomegalovirus exposure and HLA in healthy donors. Sequencing was performed with immunoSEQ multiplex PCR; in TCRdb, only in-frame clones are kept and a portion is missing. The sample shows tens of thousands of clones, approximately 93% of them seen only once. The donors were part of the validation cohort of 120 subjects. That cohort was separate from the first cohort, which comprised fewer than 800 subjects. Germline values: CDR1 SGHTA, CDR2 FQGNSA. The CDR3 contains 16 residues. Trimming took off 2 bases at V and 4 bases at J, with 17 bases between the two ends.

The sequence was obtained from a woman aged 25 to 39 in good health and CMV-seronegative. Sequencing was performed on PBMCs. The chain couples TRBV7-2 to TRBJ1-2; tentatively, D is TRBD1 (6 bases). The CDR3 here is CASSLRTRGRAYGYTF. CDR3 DNA sequence: TGTGCCAGCAGCTTAAGGACGAGGGGGAGAGCCTATGGCTACACCTTC.